This record concerns one T cell receptor (beta chain) sequence. The antigen remains undetermined. This entry belongs to a study of CD8+ T cells in alopecia areata. Whole-study context: It was oral tofacitinib, at 5 to 10 mg twice daily, that treated patients received.

Findings of the study overall: Lesional scalp exceeded normal scalp in clonality, especially in alopecia totalis/universalis.

Isolated RNA was reverse transcribed into cDNA used as the sequencing template. The assay was immunoSEQ multiplex PCR, and TCRdb's table has in-frame clones only and misses some. The sample has 150,000 to 200,000 clones, roughly 60% seen once. Treatment meaning: oral pan-JAK inhibitor, 5-10 mg twice daily. Punch biopsies of lesional scalp, plus peripheral blood, were taken from alopecia areata patients. Germline CDR1 and CDR2: LNHDA and SQIVND (reference sequence). V lost 6 bases to trimming and J lost 4 bases, with 10 bases between them. The CDR3 runs to 13 residues. The V call is TRBV19, the J call TRBJ1-5, with D possibly TRBD1 on 5 matching bases. The source was CD4+ T cells sorted from blood, collected at week 24, from a patient treated with tofacitinib. The clonotype was recovered from a human donor with alopecia areata. The CDR3 here is CASRRGANQPQHF. CDR3 bases: TGTGCCAGTAGGAGAGGGGCGAATCAGCCCCAGCATTTT.